Listed below are T cell receptor beta chains from one sample, sequenced in a study of blood T cell repertoires in COVID-19. Assay: immunoSEQ multiplex PCR; the TCRdb copy retains only in-frame clones and omits some. The data hold nearly 300,000 clones, with nearly 90% observed a single time. The specimen was PBMCs or T cells enriched from blood (not recorded which). The receptors shown here come from a woman between 45 and 65 years old who had been exposed to COVID-19. CDR3s include the opening cysteine and the closing phenylalanine or tryptophan. D genes are given only for firm matches. Clone sizes are given selectively: once, few, many, or a class where the clone is expanded.

v_call,d_call,j_call,cdr3_length,clone_size,cdr3_aa,cdr3_nt
TRBV15,NA,TRBJ1-1,14,once,CATRLTGRNTEAFF,TGTGCCACCAGACTGACAGGAAGGAACACTGAAGCTTTCTTT
TRBV7-2,NA,TRBJ1-6,14,NA,CASSTETGYSPLHF,TGTGCCAGCAGCACAGAGACAGGATATTCACCCCTCCACTTT
TRBV5-4,NA,TRBJ1-6,15,NA,CASRPHGQGNSPLHF,TGTGCCAGCAGACCACATGGACAAGGGAATTCACCCCTCCACTTT
TRBV6-2/TRBV6-3,NA,TRBJ2-7,15,NA,CASSYGGFSRGEKYF,TGTGCCAGCAGTTACGGGGGCTTCTCCAGAGGAGAGAAGTACTTC
TRBV10-1,NA,TRBJ1-1,12,NA,CAKHPQGIEAFF,TGCGCCAAACACCCGCAGGGGATTGAAGCTTTCTTT
TRBV5-5,NA,TRBJ1-1,13,once,CASSLDRATEAFF,TGTGCCAGCAGCTTGGACAGGGCGACTGAAGCTTTCTTT
TRBV2,NA,TRBJ1-6,14,NA,CASSVGLPYSPLHF,TGTGCCAGCAGTGTGGGACTACCCTATTCACCCCTCCACTTT
TRBV7-9,TRBD2,TRBJ2-1,16,once,CASSSGLAGGVNEQFF,TGTGCCAGCAGCTCGGGACTAGCGGGGGGTGTGAATGAGCAGTTCTTC
TRBV5-4,TRBD1,TRBJ1-4,17,NA,CASSFMPGGASNEKLFF,TGTGCCAGCAGCTTTATGCCAGGGGGCGCGTCTAATGAAAAACTGTTTTTT
TRBV5-1,TRBD1,TRBJ1-5,17,NA,CASSLGPGGQSNQPQHF,TGCGCCAGCAGCTTGGGGCCAGGGGGCCAAAGCAATCAGCCCCAGCATTTT
TRBV7-8,NA,TRBJ1-6,18,NA,CASSLAQEGSSYNSPLHF,TGTGCCAGCAGCTTAGCCCAGGAGGGGAGCTCCTATAATTCACCCCTCCACTTT
TRBV6-1,TRBD1,TRBJ1-6,16,NA,CASSAGQGLRNSPLHF,TGTGCCAGCAGTGCGGGACAGGGTCTTCGTAATTCACCCCTCCACTTT
TRBV6-2/TRBV6-3,NA,TRBJ2-7,15,NA,CASSKPGTLKYEQYF,TGTGCCAGCAGTAAACCCGGGACATTGAAATACGAGCAGTACTTC
TRBV10-3,TRBD2,TRBJ2-3,15,NA,CAISESSGGAYTQYF,TGTGCCATCAGTGAGTCTAGCGGGGGGGCGTATACGCAGTATTTT
TRBV6-5,NA,TRBJ1-1,13,NA,CASSPGLSAEAFF,TGTGCCAGCAGCCCAGGACTTTCGGCTGAAGCTTTCTTT
TRBV28,NA,TRBJ1-6,17,NA,CASSLYSASSYNSPLHF,TGTGCCAGCAGTTTATATAGTGCAAGCTCCTATAATTCACCCCTCCACTTT
TRBV3-1/TRBV3-2,TRBD1,TRBJ1-6,14,NA,CASSQGQFNSPLHF,TGTGCCAGCAGCCAGGGACAGTTTAATTCACCCCTCCACTTT
TRBV24-1,NA,TRBJ2-3,12,NA,CATSDFLDTQYF,TGTGCCACCAGTGATTTCTTAGATACGCAGTATTTT
TRBV9,TRBD2,TRBJ2-3,16,once,CASSAPGGPFKDTQYF,TGTGCCAGCAGCGCCCCGGGGGGGCCGTTCAAAGATACGCAGTATTTT
TRBV3-1/TRBV3-2,NA,TRBJ2-2,17,NA,CASSQVTTGGGTGELFF,TGTGCCAGCAGCCAAGTGACAACGGGGGGCGGCACCGGGGAGCTGTTTTTT
TRBV7-9,TRBD1,TRBJ1-3,16,NA,CASSRNTGGSGNTIYF,TGTGCCAGCAGCCGAAATACAGGGGGCTCTGGAAACACCATATATTTT
TRBV19,TRBD1,TRBJ2-7,16,NA,CASSFRETGGIYEQYF,TGTGCCAGTAGTTTCCGAGAGACAGGGGGTATCTACGAGCAGTACTTC
TRBV28,NA,TRBJ1-1,13,NA,CASSAEGNTEAFF,TGTGCCAGCAGCGCGGAAGGGAACACTGAAGCTTTCTTT
TRBV5-1,NA,TRBJ2-1,17,NA,CASSLRGQKISYNEQFF,TGCGCCAGCAGCCTTAGAGGGCAGAAAATTTCCTACAATGAGCAGTTCTTC
TRBV2,NA,TRBJ2-7,13,NA,CASSATTIYEQYF,TGTGCCAGCAGTGCAACGACTATCTACGAGCAGTACTTC
TRBV6-5,NA,TRBJ1-1,11,NA,CASKRRTEAFF,TGTGCCAGCAAACGGAGGACTGAAGCTTTCTTT
TRBV28,NA,TRBJ1-2,12,NA,CASSLQAGGYTF,TGTGCCAGCAGTTTACAGGCTGGGGGCTACACCTTC
TRBV9,TRBD1,TRBJ1-2,15,NA,CASSVVGRGNYGYTF,TGTGCCAGCAGCGTAGTAGGCAGGGGGAACTATGGCTACACCTTC
TRBV18,NA,TRBJ1-3,17,few,CASSPPTGQDSGNTIYF,TGTGCCAGCTCACCACCGACAGGCCAGGACTCTGGAAACACCATATATTTT